This T cell receptor (beta chain) was identified in a study of T cell changes during pregnancy in multiple sclerosis. Sequencing was performed with immunoSEQ multiplex PCR; in TCRdb, only in-frame clones are kept and a portion is missing. The sample has some 77,000 clones; 90% to 95% are singletons. The TCR comes from a female donor with multiple sclerosis, enrolled in a pregnancy study. The specimen was CD4+ T cells from peripheral blood mononuclear cells, collected before pregnancy.

CDR3 nucleotide sequence: TGTGCCAGCAGCGTAGCCGGGAGGATTGGGGAGCTGTTTTTT. It translates to CASSVAGRIGELFF. The genes are TRBV9 and TRBJ2-2, with 7 bases fitting TRBD2. This CDR3 has 14 residues. Unmatched junction bases numbered 4, after V lost 0 bases and J lost 8 bases. CDR1 SGDLS and CDR2 YYNGEE come from the germline V gene.